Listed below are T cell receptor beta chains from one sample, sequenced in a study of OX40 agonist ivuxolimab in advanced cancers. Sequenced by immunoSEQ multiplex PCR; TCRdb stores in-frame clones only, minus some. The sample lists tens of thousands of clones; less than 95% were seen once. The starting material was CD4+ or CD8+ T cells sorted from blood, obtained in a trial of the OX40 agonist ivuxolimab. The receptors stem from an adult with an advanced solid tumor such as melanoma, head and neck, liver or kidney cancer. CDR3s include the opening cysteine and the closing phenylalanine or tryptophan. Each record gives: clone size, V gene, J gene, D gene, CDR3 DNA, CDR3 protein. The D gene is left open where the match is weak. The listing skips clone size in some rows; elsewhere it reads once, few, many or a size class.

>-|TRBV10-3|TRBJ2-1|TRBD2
TGTGCCATCAGCGAATTCCCCAGTGGAGCGGGGGGGCGCAATGAGCAGTTCTTC
CAISEFPSGAGGRNEQFF
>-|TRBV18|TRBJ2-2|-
TGTGCCAGCTCACCACTCTGGGGCCCGAACACCGGGGAGCTGTTTTTT
CASSPLWGPNTGELFF
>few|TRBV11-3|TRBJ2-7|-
TGTGCCAGCAGCTTAGGCGGGCCGAGCTACGAGCAGTACTTC
CASSLGGPSYEQYF
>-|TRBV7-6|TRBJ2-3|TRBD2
TGTGCCAGCAGTCCTGGACTTGGCGGGAGAGATACGCAGTATTTT
CASSPGLGGRDTQYF
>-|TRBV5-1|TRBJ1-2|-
TGCGCCAGCAGCTTGGATGGCGGAACCAATGGCTACACCTTC
CASSLDGGTNGYTF
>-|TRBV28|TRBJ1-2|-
TGTGCCAGCAGTCCCGGACGCGGGAGGGATGGCTACACCTTC
CASSPGRGRDGYTF
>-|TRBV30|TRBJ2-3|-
TGTGCCTGGAGTGTAGGTAGCGGTCCCACAGATACGCAGTATTTT
CAWSVGSGPTDTQYF
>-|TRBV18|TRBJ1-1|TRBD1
TGTGCCAGCTCACCAGGACTTGGGGACAGCACTGAAGCTTTCTTT
CASSPGLGDSTEAFF
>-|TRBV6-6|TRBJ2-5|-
TGTGCCAGCAGTTATACTTCTAGCTCACAGACCCAGTACTTC
CASSYTSSSQTQYF
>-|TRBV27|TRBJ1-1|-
TGTGCCAGCAGTCGAACACCCGCGACGGGGACTGAAGCTTTCTTT
CASSRTPATGTEAFF
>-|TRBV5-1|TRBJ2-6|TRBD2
TGCGCCAGCAGCCGGACTAGCGGGGGACCCTCTGGGGCCAACGTCCTGACTTTC
CASSRTSGGPSGANVLTF
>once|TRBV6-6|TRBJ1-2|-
TGTGCCAGCAGCACAGGAACCCTTACCTATGGCTACACCTTC
CASSTGTLTYGYTF
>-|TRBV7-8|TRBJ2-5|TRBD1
TGTGCCAGCAGCCGCCGGGACAGGGAAGAGACCCAGTACTTC
CASSRRDREETQYF
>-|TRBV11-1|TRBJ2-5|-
TGTGCCAGCAGCTTAGGTGGGAAAGAGACCCAGTACTTC
CASSLGGKETQYF
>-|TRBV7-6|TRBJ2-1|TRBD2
TGTGCCAGCAGCTTAGCGCCGGCTAGCGGGGGGTTCAACAATGAGCAGTTCTTC
CASSLAPASGGFNNEQFF
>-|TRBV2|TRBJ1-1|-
TGTGCCAGCACCCTAGGGACTTCCTTCTCGGAAGCTTTCTTT
CASTLGTSFSEAFF
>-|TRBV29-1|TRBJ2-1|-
TGCAGCGCCCGCCGAGGGGCGGGTGGGTACGATGAGCAGTTCTTC
CSARRGAGGYDEQFF
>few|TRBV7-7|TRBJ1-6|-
TGTGCTAGCAGCACGGAAATCAATTCACCCCTCCACTTT
CASSTEINSPLHF
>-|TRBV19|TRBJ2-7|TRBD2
TGTGCCAGTAGTACCCAGGGGGGACTAGCTTCCGAGCAGTACTTC
CASSTQGGLASEQYF
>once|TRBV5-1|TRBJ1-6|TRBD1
TGCGCCAGCAGATTACTGACAGGGGGGCTAAATTCACCCCTCCACTTT
CASRLLTGGLNSPLHF
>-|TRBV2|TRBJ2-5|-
TGTGCCAGCAAGAGGGCCGAAGAGACCCAGTACTTC
CASKRAEETQYF
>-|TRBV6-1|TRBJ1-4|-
TGTGCCAGCAGTGAAGCTCGCGGGGGCACTAATGAAAAACTGTTTTTT
CASSEARGGTNEKLFF
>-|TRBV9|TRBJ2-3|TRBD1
TGTGCCAGCAGCTCTTACCCCGGGACAGATTACACAGATACGCAGTATTTT
CASSSYPGTDYTDTQYF
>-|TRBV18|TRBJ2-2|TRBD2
TGTGCCAGCAGCAAACGCCCCAATGTCGGCGGGGGAGATACGAACACCGGGGAGCTGTTTTTT
CASSKRPNVGGGDTNTGELFF
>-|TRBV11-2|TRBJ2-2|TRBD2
TGTGCCAGCAGCCTTGCGAACCTAGCGGGGGGTACCGGGGAGCTGTTTTTT
CASSLANLAGGTGELFF
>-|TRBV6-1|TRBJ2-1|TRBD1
TGTGCCAGCAGTTGGACAGGGGGTACCTACAATGAGCAGTTCTTC
CASSWTGGTYNEQFF
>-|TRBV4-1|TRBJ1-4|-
TGCGCCAGCAGCGTCATCCAGGGGGAAAAACTGTTTTTT
CASSVIQGEKLFF
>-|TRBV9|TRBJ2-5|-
TGTGCCAGCAGCGTAGACCTCCTTGCAGTCCAAGAGACCCAGTACTTC
CASSVDLLAVQETQYF
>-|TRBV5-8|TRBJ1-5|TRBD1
TGTGCCAGCACGCGACAGGGGGCGCGCAATCAGCCCCAGCATTTT
CASTRQGARNQPQHF
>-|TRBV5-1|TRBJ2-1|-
TGCGCCAGCAGCTTGCACCCGGCGTGGGCTGAGCAGTTCTTC
CASSLHPAWAEQFF
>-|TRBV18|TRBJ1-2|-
TGTGCCAGCTCACCCCCCGGACTAACGGGTGGCTACACCTTC
CASSPPGLTGGYTF
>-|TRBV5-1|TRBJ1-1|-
TGCGCCAGCAGCTTGGCGGCCTTTAAGAACACTGAAGCTTTCTTT
CASSLAAFKNTEAFF
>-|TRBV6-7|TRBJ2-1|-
TGTGCCAGCAGTTACAGGACCTCCGGGGCGGGCAATGAGCAGTTCTTC
CASSYRTSGAGNEQFF
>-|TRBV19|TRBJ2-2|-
TGTGCCAGTAGCCGACAGGGGAGGGCCACCGGGGAGCTGTTTTTT
CASSRQGRATGELFF
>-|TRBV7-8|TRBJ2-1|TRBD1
TGTGCCAGCAGCTCTACAGGGGATGAGCAGTTCTTC
CASSSTGDEQFF
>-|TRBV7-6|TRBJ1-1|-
TGTGCCAGCAGCCCTGTCGGGGGTTCCGACACTGAAGCTTTCTTT
CASSPVGGSDTEAFF
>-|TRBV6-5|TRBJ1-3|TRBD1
TGTGCCAGCAGGCCGGGGGACAGCTCTGGAAACACCATATATTTT
CASRPGDSSGNTIYF